Below are 22 T cell receptor beta chains sequenced from a single sample in a study of CD8 T cells in ankylosing spondylitis. TCRdb called the 5' RACE reads again in MiXCR, with one record for every CDR3 protein. The table includes 85,000 to 100,000 distinct CDR3 sequences, 8% to 10% detected once. Sequencing was done on a sample of blood, either unsorted or a sorted T cell fraction (not recorded which). These receptor sequences come from a male donor with ankylosing spondylitis or in good health (not recorded which).

At least ten counts were recorded for this clonotype. The rearrangement joins TRBV20-1 to TRBJ2-1; D not certain. Germline-derived CDR1 and CDR2 are DFQATT and SNEGSKA (reference sequence). V was cut by 1 base and J by 5 bases, with 12 bases left in between. The CDR3 has 14 residues. CDR3 sequence: CSARADAVHNEQFF. CDR3 in DNA: TGCAGTGCTAGAGCGGACGCGGTTCACAATGAGCAGTTCTTC.

The table lists this clonotype with many counts. The chain carries TRBV29-1 and TRBJ2-2; D remains ambiguous. The germline V and J ends were trimmed by 8 bases and 0 bases, with 4 bases remaining between them. The CDR3 sequence is 11 residues long. CDR1 SQVTM and CDR2 ANQGSEA come from the germline V gene. The CDR3, as DNA: TGCAGCACCTCGAACACCGGGGAGCTGTTTTTT. Its translation: CSTSNTGELFF.

Many counts were recorded for this clonotype. The chain is built from TRBV6-2 or TRBV6-3 and TRBJ1-2; D remains unclear. Germline V gene data show CDR1 as MNHEY and CDR2 as SVGEGT. CDR3 size: 13 residues. The ends were cut back, 2 bases at V and 2 bases at J, with 6 bases in the middle. In DNA form, the CDR3 reads TGTGCCAGCAGTTACAAGGGAAACTATGGCTACACCTTC. Amino acids: CASSYKGNYGYTF.

The table lists this clonotype with many counts. The V gene is TRBV7-2, the J gene TRBJ2-3; D remains unclear. Germline V lookup: CDR1 SGHTA, CDR2 FQGNSA. CDR3 length equals 13 residues. The V and J ends lost 4 bases and 2 bases respectively, with 7 bases between them. In DNA form, the CDR3 reads TGTGCCAGCAGCTCGAGACCCACAGATACGCAGTATTTT. Residues: CASSSRPTDTQYF.

This clonotype showed up just a few times. The chain carries TRBV27 and TRBJ2-7; 7 positions match TRBD1. V shed 6 bases, J shed 4 bases, and the junction held 9 bases outside the gene matches. The CDR3 consists of 14 residues. Germline loops: CDR1 MNHEY, CDR2 SMNVEV (reference sequence). CDR3 loop: CASSRRQGGYEQYF. CDR3 coding DNA: TGTGCCAGCAGCCGGAGACAGGGCGGGTACGAGCAGTACTTC.

J is TRBJ2-1 and V is TRBV5-6, with 10 bases matching TRBD2. The CDR3 loop spans 15 amino acids. Germline assignment: CDR1 SGHDT and CDR2 YYEEEE. Trimming cost V 3 bases and J 7 bases; bases outside gene matches: 7. CDR3 region: CASSSLAGVKNEQFF. Written as DNA, the CDR3 is TGTGCCAGCAGCTCTCTAGCGGGAGTGAAAAATGAGCAGTTCTTC.

This clonotype was observed at least ten times. The gene calls are TRBV7-8 and TRBJ2-2; 10 bases align to TRBD1. There are 15 residues in the CDR3. Per germline, CDR1 SGHVS and CDR2 FQNEAQ. The V segment lost 3 bases and the J segment 4 bases; nucleotides outside the gene matches: 2. CDR3 sequence reads: CASSFRTGGTGELFF. CDR3 nucleotides: TGTGCCAGCAGCTTCAGGACAGGGGGCACCGGGGAGCTGTTTTTT.

The chain carries TRBV7-6 and TRBJ2-1; D may be TRBD1 or TRBD2 (6 bases each). In germline, CDR1 is SGHVS, CDR2 FNYEAQ. The CDR3 extends over 15 amino acids. V was clipped by 5 bases and J by 9 bases, with 20 bases between them. The CDR3 nucleotides are TGTGCCAGCAGCCCACCGACAGGCCGGGGGATTGAGCAGTTCTTC. The encoded protein is CASSPPTGRGIEQFF.

For this clonotype: A much bigger clone sits one base away, suggesting this may be a read error. The J gene is TRBJ2-5, the V gene TRBV18, with D maybe TRBD1 (5 bases). The CDR3 is 14 residues long. Germline values: CDR1 KGHSH, CDR2 LQKENI. The CDR3 DNA follows: TGTGCCAACTCACCACCGTCAGGGTTCGAGACCCAGTACTTC. This codes for CANSPPSGFETQYF.

In this sample, this clonotype turned up many times. The rearrangement joins TRBV2 to TRBJ2-4, with TRBD2 as a possible D gene (5 bases). Per germline, CDR1 SNHLY and CDR2 FYNNEI. V was shortened by 3 bases and J by 0 bases, with 6 bases between the two germline ends. This CDR3 comprises 14 residues. The CDR3 DNA follows: TGTGCCAGCAGTGAGCGGGTAGCCAAAAACATTCAGTACTTC. It is translated as CASSERVAKNIQYF.

This clonotype came up many times. The chain uses TRBV29-1 and TRBJ2-7; D not certain. The CDR3 spans 11 residues. The germline CDR1 and CDR2 sequences are SQVTM and ANQGSEA. Trimming removed 5 bases at V and 2 bases at J, with 7 bases between. This CDR3 is CSVLTTYEQYF. The DNA of the CDR3 is TGCAGCGTTTTGACCACCTACGAGCAGTACTTC.

This clonotype has a count of ten or more. V gene TRBV5-1 combines with J gene TRBJ1-1; D is uncertain. The CDR3 extends over 15 amino acids. Germline lookup yields CDR1 SGHRS and CDR2 YFSETQ. V lost 0 bases, J lost 1 base, and 10 bases lay in between. The CDR3 loop is CASSLGRYPNTEAFF. In nucleotides, the CDR3 is TGCGCCAGCAGCTTGGGGAGGTACCCGAACACTGAAGCTTTCTTT.

This clonotype came up a few times. The rearrangement links TRBV7-9 to TRBJ2-1; no clear D gene. CDR1 and CDR2 (germline): SEHNR, FQNEAQ (reference sequence). V was pared by 7 bases and J by 2 bases, with 3 bases between. CDR3 length equals 11 residues. The DNA for the CDR3 is TGTGCCAGCAAAGCCTACAATGAGCAGTTCTTC. Residues: CASKAYNEQFF.

In its sample, this clonotype was seen a few times. The rearrangement joins TRBV10-3 to TRBJ2-5, with 8 bases lining up with TRBD1. Germline-derived CDR1 and CDR2 are ENHRY and SYGVKD. The CDR3 sequence is 13 residues long. V dropped 5 bases and J dropped 2; count of bases not matched to a gene: 1. CDR3 sequence: CAISRQGQETQYF. In DNA form, the CDR3 reads TGTGCCATCAGTAGACAGGGGCAAGAGACCCAGTACTTC.

V is TRBV5-1 and J is TRBJ1-2; 9 bases map to TRBD1. The CDR3 runs 14 residues. CDR1 and CDR2 (germline): SGHRS, YFSETQ. With 5 bases clipped from V and 7 bases from J, the junction kept 9 bases outside the gene matches. CDR3 residues: CASRRPGQGSGYTF. CDR3 DNA: TGCGCCAGCAGGCGTCCGGGACAGGGTTCTGGCTACACCTTC.

At least ten counts were recorded for this clonotype. The chain joins TRBV20-1 to TRBJ2-3; no reliable D call. The CDR3 length is 11 residues. The germline V gene has CDR1 DFQATT and CDR2 SNEGSKA (reference sequence). Trimming took 3 bases from V and 1 from J, leaving 2 bases between them. This CDR3 reads CSASRTDTQYF. The CDR3 DNA sequence: TGCAGTGCTAGCCGCACAGATACGCAGTATTTT.

This clonotype has at least ten counts. The chain joins TRBV7-8 to TRBJ2-7; 9 bases match TRBD2. The V segment lost 1 base and the J segment 3 bases; nucleotides outside the gene matches: 10. From germline, CDR1 is SGHVS and CDR2 FQNEAQ. The CDR3 contains 17 residues. The CDR3: CASSLGGWGLARYEQYF. CDR3 sequence (DNA): TGTGCCAGCAGCTTAGGGGGTTGGGGACTAGCACGCTACGAGCAGTACTTC.

This clonotype has a handful of counts. The V call is TRBV25-1, the J call TRBJ2-7, with D unresolved. CDR3 length: 13 residues. Germline V gene lookup returns CDR1 MGHDK and CDR2 SYGVNS. Trimming stripped 6 bases from V and 1 base from J, with 10 bases between. The DNA for the CDR3 is TGTGCCAGCAGCCGGGTCCCATCCTACGAGCAGTACTTC. Protein product: CASSRVPSYEQYF.

The chain is built from TRBV29-1 and TRBJ2-1, with D possibly TRBD1 on 5 matching bases. The length of the CDR3 is 12 residues. The V end lost 3 bases, the J end lost 6 bases, and 9 bases lay between the germline ends. Germline loops: CDR1 SQVTM, CDR2 ANQGSEA. In DNA, the CDR3 is TGCAGCGTTGAGGCAGGGCCCAATGAGCAGTTCTTC. Translation: CSVEAGPNEQFF.

This clonotype was seen ten or more times. CDR3 nucleotide sequence: TGTGCCAGCAGTTTTCAAGTGTCACGGGGGGCCTACGAGCAGTACTTC. It specifies CASSFQVSRGAYEQYF. The V call is TRBV12-3 or TRBV12-4, the J call TRBJ2-7; 7 bases align to TRBD2. This CDR3 comprises 16 residues. The J segment lost 2 bases and the V segment lost 3 bases, leaving 10 bases of the junction unmatched.

This clonotype was recorded a few times. The V and J genes are TRBV10-3 and TRBJ2-5; TRBD1 might be the D (5 bases). The CDR3 loop spans 13 amino acids. CDR1 ENHRY and CDR2 SYGVKD come from the germline V gene. V was trimmed by 8 bases and J by 3 bases, leaving 13 bases between them. CDR3 loop: CAISKGVKETQYF. The DNA for the CDR3 is TGTGCCATCTCAAAAGGGGTCAAAGAGACCCAGTACTTC.

This clonotype showed up many times. The rearrangement uses TRBV24-1 and TRBJ2-7; TRBD1 matches at 7 bases. The CDR3 length is 14 residues. Germline V gene data show CDR1 as KGHDR and CDR2 as SFDVKD. Trimming took 5 bases from V and 3 from J; bases not matched to a gene: 6. Here the CDR3 DNA reads TGTGCCACCAGTGTCCCAGGACAGGTCTACGAGCAGTACTTC. This translates into CATSVPGQVYEQYF.